The source of this T cell receptor beta chain is a study of cytomegalovirus exposure and HLA in healthy donors (TCRdb year 2017). With regard to the full study: An earlier analysis of some 500 of the donors reported approximately 300 Gb of sequence data and roughly 100 million unique TCR beta sequences from approximately 180 million T cells. An early release covering over 500 HLA-typed donors comprised about 300 gigabases of sequencing data and around 80 million unique TCR sequences. The genetic ancestry cluster associated with self-reported Caucasian donors included roughly 84% of the roughly 360 genotyped donors. The study aimed to test whether cataloging public T cell receptors could reveal signatures of past pathogen exposure. Using immunosequencing, the study profiled T cell repertoires from about 650 subjects and related those repertoires to cytomegalovirus serostatus. A separate validation cohort of 90 to 150 different subjects was used in addition to the roughly 670-subject first cohort. The study combined high-throughput TCR immunosequencing, statistical association of individual TCRs with disease status, and machine learning to predict cytomegalovirus infection status. A later analysis re-examined previously published TCR beta repertoires from just over 650 donors and added high-resolution HLA genotyping to investigate patterns of TCR occurrence. Rather than drawing on any new phenotypic data, the later analysis identified candidate immune exposures from TCR beta sequences and the way those sequences occurred across donors. To decide whether each TCR beta V gene segment behaved as functional or pseudogenic, an earlier analysis of some 600 of the donors relied on high-throughput TCR beta sequencing. Donor age, sex, ethnicity and CMV serostatus were collected together with the repertoire data. A later genetic analysis took genome-wide SNP genotypes for 398 of the 666 donors and used that subset as a discovery cohort. All discovery cohort repertoires had been generated on a single sequencing platform. HLA typing covered class I and class II loci at four-digit resolution. Typing coverage differed by locus: A, B, C, DRB1 and DQB1 were typed in about 620-640 donors, DQA1 in approximately 520, DPA1 in around 600, and DPB1 in approximately 450. Five DR-DQ haplotypes were handled as single units for association and clustering, since linkage in the cohort was strong. Among roughly 400 genotyped donors of the cohort, an average of about 220,000 unique TCR beta nucleotide sequences was sequenced per donor, of which about 18% were non-productive. General study outcomes and caveats: In this cohort, only TCR beta chains were sequenced, and detectable features were limited by the absence of alpha or paired-chain data. Sequencing depth was assumed to be roughly uniform across donors in the presence/absence analyses, though that assumption may not hold. According to a later analysis, parvovirus B19, influenza, CMV and Epstein-Barr virus appeared linked to several top co-occurrence clusters. Linkage disequilibrium might explain the correlated functional status among segregating V segments, but an unknown experimental factor could not be ruled out. Strong co-occurrence of HLA alleles, especially DR and DQ, made assigning TCR associations to individual alleles difficult. The authors suggested that the approach could potentially be extended to other disease states and immunological phenotypes. A further reported finding was that TCR beta sequences accurately predicted the HLA-A and HLA-B alleles for most subjects in the first cohort. A few of the identified cytomegalovirus-associated TCR beta chains were confirmed in vitro to be specific for cytomegalovirus antigens. V-gene and J-gene trimming of TCR beta chains was associated with a missense DCLRE1C variant in a later genetic analysis, and the association was replicated in an independent cohort. Some IMGT-functional V segments, including TRBV6-2 and TRBV6-3, could not be told apart with the 87-base-pair reads, so those segments were excluded. Across donors, most TCR sequences were observed very rarely, whereas some public TCRs were present in many individuals. A later analysis found that TCR association rates varied across HLA loci, with DRB1 alleles showing the most associated TCRs and HLA-C alleles the fewest. The classifier was reported to diagnose cytomegalovirus status with high specificity and sensitivity in both the original and validation cohorts. At a false discovery rate of 0.05, a later analysis linked around 15,000 TCR beta sequences to specific HLA alleles. According to a later analysis, most CMV-associated TCR beta chains appeared to be HLA-restricted, and the HLA associations seemed to be driven largely by CMV exposure. Compared with the approximately 710-donor mean, donors in an Asian-associated ancestry cluster had fewer N-insertions in productive TCRs, according to a later genetic analysis. In a later analysis, HLA-associated TCR beta chains showed more clonal expansion and lower generation probabilities than non-associated chains that were equally common. The study listed 150 to 200 TCR beta chains as associated with cytomegalovirus. Broadly in line with IMGT annotations, most TCR beta V segments showed up in productive rearrangements about 87% or about 30% of the time in an earlier analysis of around 550 of the donors. A group of highly shared sequence variants was considered likely to be a technical artifact of the sequencing pipeline. For the cohort, immune exposure information was limited to CMV serostatus. Because HLA typing was missing for some donors at each locus, association tests included only the typed subset. Because counts were too low, roughly 17 rarely observed V segments, including chromosome 9 orphons, were left out of the earlier analysis of some 640 of the donors.

The method was the immunoSEQ multiplex PCR assay. A mixture of 60 forward primers for TCR Vbeta segments and 13 reverse primers for TCR Jbeta segments was used in the multiplex PCR. A multiplex PCR assay on genomic DNA amplified the CDR3 region of rearranged TCR beta genes. The Illumina HiSeq System was used to sequence the amplified TCR beta libraries as 87-base-pair reads. The authors' pipeline ran thus. A later analysis tallied approximately 87 million unique TCR beta chains across the 650 to 750 repertoires, and about 10 million of those chains were shared by two or more donors. Raw reads were error-corrected and collapsed into unique sequences with a nearest-neighbor algorithm that merged closely related sequences to remove PCR and sequencing errors. V, D and J gene segments were assigned by aligning CDR3 sequences to IMGT reference sequences. For a sequence to be retained, a match of at least six nucleotides to both a V gene segment and a J gene segment was required. Rearrangements were called productive when the CDR3 lacked stop codons and stayed in frame with V and J; all others were non-productive. CDR3 was defined by IMGT convention, running from the second conserved V-encoded cysteine to the conserved J-encoded phenylalanine. The earlier analysis of roughly 590 of the donors excluded any sequence lacking an unambiguous match to a single V gene segment. In an earlier analysis of 450 to 700 of the donors, V segments were called functional above 56.7% productive rearrangements and were called segregating when the between-donor standard deviation exceeded 5%. A statistical classification framework was built to diagnose cytomegalovirus status from the catalog of TCR beta chain sequences. A later analysis assigned V and J genes by comparing TCR nucleotide sequences with IMGT/GENE-DB human TR gene sequences. In a later analysis, CDR3 sequences and most-parsimonious VDJ recombination scenarios were assigned using the TCRdist pipeline. In a later analysis, each TCR beta chain was defined by its CDR3 amino acid sequence together with its V-gene family, and reads without a unique V-gene family were excluded. In a later analysis, 500 to 650 highly shared, low-generation-probability nucleotide sequences were removed to address suspected cross-contamination and a sequencing artifact. For each public chain, a later analysis derived a clonal expansion index from normalized ranks of inferred template counts within each repertoire. A later analysis computed generation probabilities with a VDJ recombination model fitted to out-of-frame rearrangements, and checked the results against IGoR. In a later analysis, hypergeometric tests were used to score TCR-TCR, TCR-HLA and TCR-CMV co-occurrence, with a repertoire-size bias correction applied to TCR pairs. A later analysis estimated false discovery rates by permuting HLA or CMV assignments 20 times. In a later analysis, co-occurring TCRs were grouped using DBSCAN, with TCRdist sequence similarity added in when clustering inside HLA-allele-positive subsets. For co-occurrence clustering, repertoires with fewer than 30,000 or more than 120,000 public chains were excluded, along with five or six repertoires with anomalous nucleotide sharing. The table comes from immuneACCESS by way of TCRdb, which keeps in-frame sequences with V and J called. Part of the clones is missing from these tables; in studies checked, under half for an unresolved V gene and the rest for unknown reasons. V and J calls and clone size are as listed in that table; D and trimming were resolved from the DNA. A total of about 160,000 clones appear in this sample, approximately 78% of them only once. The top ten clones comprise approximately 3% of the sample.

The CDR3 runs 16 amino acids, cysteine and phenylalanine included. The DNA shown is the 48-base CDR3, in frame from base 1. From the germline V gene, CDR1 is MGHRA and CDR2 is YSYEKL. Compared with germline, V lacks 4 bases and J lacks 3 bases; bases without a gene match: 4. Comments on this clone: The antigen it recognizes is unknown. Within one base of it there is no much larger clone, and no base qualities were kept.

The cohort consisted of 650 to 700 healthy bone marrow donors. All cohort members were sampled while nominally healthy, although unrecorded immune exposures were likely present. The donor tested CMV seronegative, placing the donor among the 350 or so seronegative members of the cohort. A peripheral blood sample was collected from each donor, and TCR beta sequencing was performed on peripheral blood mononuclear cells. Genomic DNA extraction from the blood cell samples was performed with the Qiagen DNeasy Blood Extraction Kit. This sequence was found in a woman in her thirties or forties in good health and CMV-seronegative. Sequences were obtained from PBMCs. This chain joins TRBV4-1 to TRBJ2-5; 14 nucleotides in the junction match TRBD2. The CDR3 corresponds to CASSRGTSGGEETQYF. Read as DNA, the sequence is TGCGCCAGCAGCCGTGGGACTAGCGGGGGAGAAGAGACCCAGTACTTC.